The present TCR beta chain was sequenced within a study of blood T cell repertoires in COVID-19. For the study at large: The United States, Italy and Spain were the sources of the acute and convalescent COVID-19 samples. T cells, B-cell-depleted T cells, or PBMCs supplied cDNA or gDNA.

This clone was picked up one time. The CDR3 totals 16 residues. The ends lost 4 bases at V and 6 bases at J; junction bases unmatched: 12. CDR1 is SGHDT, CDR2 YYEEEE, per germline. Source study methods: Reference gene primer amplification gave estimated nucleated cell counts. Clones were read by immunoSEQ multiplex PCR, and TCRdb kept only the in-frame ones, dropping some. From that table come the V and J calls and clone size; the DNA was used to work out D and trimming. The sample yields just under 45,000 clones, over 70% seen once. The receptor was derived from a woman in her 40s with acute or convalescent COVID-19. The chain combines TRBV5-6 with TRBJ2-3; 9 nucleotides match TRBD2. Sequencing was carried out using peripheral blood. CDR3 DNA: TGTGCCAGCAGCCTCCGGGTAGCGGGAGTTTCGGATACGCAGTATTTT. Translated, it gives CASSLRVAGVSDTQYF.